The T cell receptor (beta chain) described here comes from a study of cytomegalovirus exposure and HLA in healthy donors. Germline CDR1 reads MRHNA; CDR2 reads SNTAGT. This CDR3 has 14 amino acids. Trimming left V 5 bases short and J 0 bases short, with 10 bases between. There are a few counts of this clone. The antigen is unknown. Findings of the study overall: A few CMV-associated chains proved CMV antigen-specific in vitro.

Some clones are missing from TCRdb's copy, which holds only in-frame ones; the method was immunoSEQ multiplex PCR. In the table there are under 250,000 clones, around nine tenths of which are singletons. The V and J genes are TRBV6-4 and TRBJ1-2, with TRBD1 as a possible D gene (6 bases). This TCR came from a woman between 18 and 30 years old in good health and CMV-seronegative. Input material: PBMCs. CDR3 nucleotide sequence: TGTGCCAGCAGTCAAGGGGGATCTAACTATGGCTACACCTTC. It yields the protein CASSQGGSNYGYTF.